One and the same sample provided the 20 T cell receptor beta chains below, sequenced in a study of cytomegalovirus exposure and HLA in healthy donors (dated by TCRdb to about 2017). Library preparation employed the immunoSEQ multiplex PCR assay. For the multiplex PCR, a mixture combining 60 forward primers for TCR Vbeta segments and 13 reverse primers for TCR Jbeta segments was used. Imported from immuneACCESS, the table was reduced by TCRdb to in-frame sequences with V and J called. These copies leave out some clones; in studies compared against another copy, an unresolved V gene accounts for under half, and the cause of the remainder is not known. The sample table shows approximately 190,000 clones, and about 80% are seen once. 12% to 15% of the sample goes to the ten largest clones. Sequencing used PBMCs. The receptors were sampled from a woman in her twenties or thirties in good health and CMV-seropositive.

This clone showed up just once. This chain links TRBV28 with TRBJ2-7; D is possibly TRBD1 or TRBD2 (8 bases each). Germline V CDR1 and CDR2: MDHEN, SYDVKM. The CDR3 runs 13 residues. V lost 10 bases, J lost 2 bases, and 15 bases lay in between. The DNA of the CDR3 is TGTGCCACCAGGGGGCGGGAGGCCTACGAGCAGTACTTC. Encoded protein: CATRGREAYEQYF. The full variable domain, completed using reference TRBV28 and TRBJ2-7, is DVKVTQSSRYLVKRTGEKVFLECVQDMDHENMFWYRQDPGLGLRLIYFSYDVKMKEKGDIPEGYSVSREKKERFSLILESASTNQTSMYLCATRGREAYEQYFGPGTRLTVT.

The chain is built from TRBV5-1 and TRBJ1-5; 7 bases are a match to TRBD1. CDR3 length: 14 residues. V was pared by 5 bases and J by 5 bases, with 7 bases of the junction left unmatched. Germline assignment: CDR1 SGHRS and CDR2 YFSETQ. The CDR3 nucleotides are TGCGCCAGCAGTTACGGGACAGTTTATCAGCCCCAGCATTTT. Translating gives CASSYGTVYQPQHF.

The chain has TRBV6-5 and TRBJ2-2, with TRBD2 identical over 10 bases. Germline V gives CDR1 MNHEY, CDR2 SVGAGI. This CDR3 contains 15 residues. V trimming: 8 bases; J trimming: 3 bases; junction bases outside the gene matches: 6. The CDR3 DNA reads TGTGCCAGCGGGGCAGCGGGGGGGGACACCGGGGAGCTGTTTTTT. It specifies CASGAAGGDTGELFF.

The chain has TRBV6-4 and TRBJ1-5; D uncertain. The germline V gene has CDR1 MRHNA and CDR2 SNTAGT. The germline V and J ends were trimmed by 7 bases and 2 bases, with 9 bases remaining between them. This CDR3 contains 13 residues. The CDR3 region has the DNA TGTGCCAGCACCCCCGGGGGCAATCAGCCCCAGCATTTT. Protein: CASTPGGNQPQHF.

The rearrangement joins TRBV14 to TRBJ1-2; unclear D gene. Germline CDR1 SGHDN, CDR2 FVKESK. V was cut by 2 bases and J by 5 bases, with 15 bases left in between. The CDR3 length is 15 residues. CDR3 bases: TGTGCCAGCAGCCAAAACCCGACACCCGATTATGGCTACACCTTC. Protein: CASSQNPTPDYGYTF.

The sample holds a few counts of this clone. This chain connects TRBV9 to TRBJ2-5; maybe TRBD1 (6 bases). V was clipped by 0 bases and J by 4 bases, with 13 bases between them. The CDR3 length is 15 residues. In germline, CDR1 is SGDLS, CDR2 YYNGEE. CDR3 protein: CASSVGRGGSETQYF. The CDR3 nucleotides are TGTGCCAGCAGCGTAGGCAGGGGCGGGTCAGAGACCCAGTACTTC.

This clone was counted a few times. The CDR3 coding sequence is TGTGCCAGCAGCTCCCCCGACAGTTCCCCTACGCAGTACTTC. It encodes CASSSPDSSPTQYF. The chain links TRBV11-2 to TRBJ2-7; weak D call: TRBD1 (5 bases). This CDR3 has 14 residues. In germline, CDR1 is SGHAT, CDR2 FQNNGV. V was trimmed by 4 bases and J by 9 bases, leaving 19 bases between them.

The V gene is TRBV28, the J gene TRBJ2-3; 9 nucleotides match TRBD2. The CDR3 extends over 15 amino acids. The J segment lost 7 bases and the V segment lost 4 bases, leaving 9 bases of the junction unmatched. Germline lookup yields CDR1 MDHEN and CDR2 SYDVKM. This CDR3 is CASSSEAGGTHTQYF. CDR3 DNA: TGTGCCAGCAGTTCCGAAGCGGGGGGCACGCATACGCAGTATTTT.

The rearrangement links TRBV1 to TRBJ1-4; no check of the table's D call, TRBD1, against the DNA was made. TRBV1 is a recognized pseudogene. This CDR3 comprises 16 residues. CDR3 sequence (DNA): TGCACCAGCAGCCAAGCCCGGACAGGGGGCGGTGAAAAACTGTTTTTT. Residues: CTSSQARTGGGEKLFF.

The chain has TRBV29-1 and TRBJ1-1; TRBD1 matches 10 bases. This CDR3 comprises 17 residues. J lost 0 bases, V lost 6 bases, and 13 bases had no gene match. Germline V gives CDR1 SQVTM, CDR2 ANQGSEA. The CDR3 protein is CSVATGTGANMNTEAFF. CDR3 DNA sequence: TGCAGCGTAGCCACCGGGACAGGGGCAAACATGAACACTGAAGCTTTCTTT.

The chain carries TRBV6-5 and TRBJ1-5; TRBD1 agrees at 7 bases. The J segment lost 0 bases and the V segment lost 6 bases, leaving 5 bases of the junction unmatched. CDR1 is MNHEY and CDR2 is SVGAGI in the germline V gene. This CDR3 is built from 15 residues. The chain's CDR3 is CASSSDRFSNQPQHF. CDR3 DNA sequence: TGTGCCAGCAGCTCGGACAGGTTTAGCAATCAGCCCCAGCATTTT.

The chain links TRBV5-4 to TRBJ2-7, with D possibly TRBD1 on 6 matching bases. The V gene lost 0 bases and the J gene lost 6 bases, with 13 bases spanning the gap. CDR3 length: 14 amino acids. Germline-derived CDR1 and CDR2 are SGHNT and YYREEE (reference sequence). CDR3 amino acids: CASSLGLGGTEQYF. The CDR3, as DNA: TGTGCCAGCAGCTTGGGACTTGGGGGCACCGAGCAGTACTTC.

Written as DNA, the CDR3 is TGTGCCAGTAGTAGGCCCCGGGGCAGGGGGCGCGATCAGCCCCAGCATTTT. Protein product: CASSRPRGRGRDQPQHF. The gene calls are TRBV19 and TRBJ1-5; 8 nucleotides align to TRBD1. CDR3 size: 17 residues. Germline loops: CDR1 LNHDA, CDR2 SQIVND (reference sequence). V was clipped by 4 bases and J by 5 bases; unmatched bases: 13. The full variable domain, in which reference TRBV19 and TRBJ1-5 provide the parts outside the CDR3, is DGGITQSPKYLFRKEGQNVTLSCEQNLNHDAMYWYRQDPGQGLRLIYYSQIVNDFQKGDIAEGYSVSREKKESFPLTVTSAQKNPTAFYLCASSRPRGRGRDQPQHFGDGTRLSIL.

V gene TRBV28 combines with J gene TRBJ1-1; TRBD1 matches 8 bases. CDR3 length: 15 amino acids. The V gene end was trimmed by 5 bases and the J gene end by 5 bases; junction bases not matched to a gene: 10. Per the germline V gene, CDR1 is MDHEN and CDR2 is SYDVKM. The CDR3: CASSALGQEGTEAFF. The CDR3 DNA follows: TGTGCCAGCAGTGCCCTGGGACAGGAGGGAACTGAAGCTTTCTTT.

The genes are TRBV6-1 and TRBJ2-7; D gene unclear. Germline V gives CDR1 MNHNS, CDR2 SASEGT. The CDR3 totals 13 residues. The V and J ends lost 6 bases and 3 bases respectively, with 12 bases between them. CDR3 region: CASRTTGFYEQYF. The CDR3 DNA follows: TGTGCCAGCAGGACGACGGGTTTCTACGAGCAGTACTTC.

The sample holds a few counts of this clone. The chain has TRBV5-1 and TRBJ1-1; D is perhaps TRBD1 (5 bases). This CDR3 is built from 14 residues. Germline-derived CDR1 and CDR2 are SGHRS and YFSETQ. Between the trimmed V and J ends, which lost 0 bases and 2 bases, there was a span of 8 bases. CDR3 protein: CASSLGQINTEAFF. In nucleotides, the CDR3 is TGCGCCAGCAGCTTGGGACAGATTAACACTGAAGCTTTCTTT.

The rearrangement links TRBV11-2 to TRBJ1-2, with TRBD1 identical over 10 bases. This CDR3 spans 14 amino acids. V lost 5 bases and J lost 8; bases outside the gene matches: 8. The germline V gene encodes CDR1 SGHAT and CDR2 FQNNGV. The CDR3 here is CASSLGTGAGGYTF. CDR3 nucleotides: TGTGCCAGCAGCCTCGGGACAGGGGCTGGCGGCTACACCTTC.

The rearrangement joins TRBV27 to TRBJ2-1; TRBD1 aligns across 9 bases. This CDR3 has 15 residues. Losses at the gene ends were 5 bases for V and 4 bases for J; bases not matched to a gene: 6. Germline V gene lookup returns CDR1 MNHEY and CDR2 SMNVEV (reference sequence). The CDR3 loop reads CASSPMTGGYNEQFF. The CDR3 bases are TGTGCCAGCAGTCCGATGACAGGGGGGTACAATGAGCAGTTCTTC.

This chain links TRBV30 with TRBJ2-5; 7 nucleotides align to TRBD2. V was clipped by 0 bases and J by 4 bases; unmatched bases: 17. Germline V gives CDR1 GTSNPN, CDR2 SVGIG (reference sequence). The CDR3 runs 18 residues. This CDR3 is CAWSVPGFPAPGGETQYF. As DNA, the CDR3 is TGTGCCTGGAGTGTTCCAGGGTTCCCAGCCCCGGGAGGAGAGACCCAGTACTTC.

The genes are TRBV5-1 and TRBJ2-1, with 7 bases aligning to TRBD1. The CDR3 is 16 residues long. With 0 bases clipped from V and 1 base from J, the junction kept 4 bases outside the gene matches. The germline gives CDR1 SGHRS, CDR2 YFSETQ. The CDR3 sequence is CASSLVVTGSYNEQFF. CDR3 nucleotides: TGCGCCAGCAGCTTGGTAGTGACAGGGTCCTACAATGAGCAGTTCTTC.